This T cell receptor (beta chain) is from a study of blood T cell repertoires in COVID-19. At the level of the study: The United States, Italy and Spain supplied acute and convalescent COVID-19 samples. From T cells, B-cell-depleted T cells, or PBMCs came the material, which was cDNA or gDNA.

This CDR3 has 16 residues. The V end was cut by 5 bases, the J end by 3 bases, with 20 bases between. Germline-derived CDR1 and CDR2 are PRHDT and FYEKMQ (reference sequence). As originally analysed: The authors estimated nucleated cell counts from reference gene primer amplification. Only in-frame clones appear in the TCRdb table, and some are missing; sequencing was by immunoSEQ multiplex PCR. V and J calls and clone size are as listed in that table; D and trimming were resolved from the DNA. This sample has over 150,000 clones; approximately 80% occur once, and the top ten carry more than 5.5%. The sequence was obtained from a human donor in a cohort sampled during active COVID-19. V usage is TRBV13 and J usage is TRBJ2-7; D possibly corresponds to TRBD1 (8 bases). The source material was peripheral blood. The CDR3 coding sequence is TGTGCCAGCAGCCCAGGGGGGGGACAGGCTTTCTACGAGCAGTACTTC. This sequence encodes CASSPGGGQAFYEQYF.